Shown below are 28 T cell receptor beta chains from a single sample sequenced in a study of PD-L1 blockade in urothelial cancer. Time point of the sample: pretreatment peripheral blood. Sequencing used immunoSEQ multiplex PCR; TCRdb keeps in-frame clones, though not all of them. This sample has over 30,000 clones; approximately 87% occur once, and the top ten carry around 16%. Sequenced here: PBMCs, sampled around atezolizumab (anti-PD-L1) treatment. All receptors derive from a man aged 55-75 years with urothelial cancer.

This chain joins TRBV6-1 and TRBJ2-3, with unresolved D. Germline V CDR1 and CDR2: MNHNS, SASEGT. Trimming cost V 5 bases and J 4 bases, with 13 bases left between them. The CDR3 has 14 residues. The CDR3 reads CASSLTSSADTQYF. CDR3 in DNA: TGTGCCAGCAGTCTAACTTCATCGGCAGATACGCAGTATTTT.

The chain employs TRBV7-9 and TRBJ2-7; TRBD2 matches 10 bases. The CDR3 contains 15 residues. V lost 4 bases and J lost 2; bases outside the gene matches: 5. Germline lookup yields CDR1 SEHNR and CDR2 FQNEAQ (reference sequence). The CDR3 region is CASSSLAGAAYEQYF. The CDR3 nucleotides are TGTGCCAGCAGCTCTCTAGCGGGAGCAGCCTACGAGCAGTACTTC.

The chain joins TRBV5-8 to TRBJ1-5; D gene ambiguous. Looked up from germline, CDR1 is SGHTS and CDR2 is YDEGEE. CDR3 length: 14 amino acids. Trimming took off 4 bases at V and 5 bases at J, with 13 bases between the two ends. CDR3: CASSPLAEYQPQHF. CDR3 nucleotide sequence: TGTGCCAGCAGCCCCCTGGCGGAGTATCAGCCCCAGCATTTT.

The rearrangement uses TRBV30 and TRBJ2-5, with D uncertain. This CDR3 contains 11 residues. Germline assignment: CDR1 GTSNPN and CDR2 SVGIG (reference sequence). V dropped 3 bases and J dropped 1 base, with 3 bases sitting between them. This chain's CDR3 is CAWSLQETQYF. DNA of the CDR3: TGTGCCTGGAGCCTCCAAGAGACCCAGTACTTC. Based on the CDR3 plus reference TRBV30 and TRBJ2-5, the full variable domain is SQTIHQWPATLVQPVGSPLSLECTVEGTSNPNLYWYRQAAGRGLQLLFYSVGIGQISSEVPQNLSASRPQDRQFILSSKKLLLSDSGFYLCAWSLQETQYFGPGTRLLVL.

The chain carries TRBV9 and TRBJ1-2, with 8 bases fitting TRBD1. Germline trimming cut 0 bases from V and 2 bases from J; bases unmatched to any gene: 3. Germline V gene lookup returns CDR1 SGDLS and CDR2 YYNGEE. This CDR3 has 15 residues. The CDR3 loop is CASSVVPGGNYGYTF. CDR3 nucleotide sequence: TGTGCCAGCAGCGTAGTCCCAGGGGGCAACTATGGCTACACCTTC.

The rearrangement uses TRBV2 and TRBJ1-1; the D gene is possibly TRBD1 (5 bases). CDR1 is SNHLY and CDR2 is FYNNEI in the germline V gene. The CDR3 is 17 amino acids. Trimming removed 2 bases at V and 1 base at J, with 17 bases between. The CDR3 DNA sequence: TGTGCCAGCAGTGAAAGGGGTTTATGGGCTAGGAACACTGAAGCTTTCTTT. It yields the protein CASSERGLWARNTEAFF.

The chain couples TRBV25-1 to TRBJ2-2; TRBD1 is a possible D gene (5 bases). Between the trimmed V and J ends, which lost 3 bases and 0 bases, there was a span of 11 bases. The CDR3 spans 16 residues. In germline, CDR1 is MGHDK, CDR2 SYGVNS. CDR3 protein: CASSDGRGPNTGELFF. CDR3 coding DNA: TGTGCCAGCAGTGACGGAAGGGGCCCGAACACCGGGGAGCTGTTTTTT.

The chain uses TRBV6-5 and TRBJ1-5; weak D call: TRBD1 (5 bases). This CDR3 spans 15 amino acids. Looked up from germline, CDR1 is MNHEY and CDR2 is SVGAGI. The V end lost 0 bases, the J end lost 6 bases, and 12 bases lay between the germline ends. CDR3 region: CASSYSRWGGQPQHF. Written as DNA, the CDR3 is TGTGCCAGCAGTTACTCGAGATGGGGCGGTCAGCCCCAGCATTTT.

The V and J genes are TRBV2 and TRBJ1-5, with unresolved D. This CDR3 has 15 amino acids. CDR1 and CDR2 (germline): SNHLY, FYNNEI. The ends were cut back, 6 bases at V and 1 base at J, with 13 bases in the middle. The CDR3 loop is CASREETGSNQPQHF. In DNA form, the CDR3 reads TGTGCCAGCAGAGAGGAGACCGGGAGCAATCAGCCCCAGCATTTT.

The chain carries TRBV6-4 and TRBJ2-3, with TRBD1 as a possible D gene (6 bases). The germline V gene has CDR1 MRHNA and CDR2 SNTAGT. The CDR3 has 14 amino acids. V dropped 4 bases and J dropped 3 bases, with 11 bases sitting between them. The CDR3 reads CASSGRGWTDTQYF. The CDR3 DNA is TGTGCCAGCAGTGGAAGGGGGTGGACAGATACGCAGTATTTT.

This sequence joins TRBV28 and TRBJ2-6, with a weak D call TRBD1 (5 bases). The CDR3 has 15 amino acids. Germline V gives CDR1 MDHEN, CDR2 SYDVKM. Trimming removed 3 bases at V and 1 base at J, with 7 bases between. The CDR3 loop reads CASSFTGSGANVLTF. The CDR3 DNA is TGTGCCAGCAGTTTTACAGGTTCTGGGGCCAACGTCCTGACTTTC.

The chain joins TRBV15 to TRBJ2-4; possible D gene TRBD1, 6 bases. Germline loops: CDR1 LNHNV, CDR2 YYDKDF (reference sequence). This CDR3 is built from 17 residues. V was trimmed by 1 base and J by 2 bases, leaving 15 bases between them. CDR3 in amino acids: CATSRVPQGGSKNIQYF. As DNA, the CDR3 is TGTGCCACCAGCAGAGTCCCCCAAGGGGGATCCAAAAACATTCAGTACTTC.

The chain couples TRBV6-5 to TRBJ2-5; 8 bases map to TRBD1. The DNA end is more similar to TRBJ2-7, so the J call may be wrong. Germline assignment: CDR1 MNHEY and CDR2 SVGAGI. The CDR3 is made up of 14 amino acids. The CDR3 DNA is TGTGCCAGCACCCCGGGACAGGCATGGGACGAGCAGTACTTC. Its translation: CASTPGQAWDEQYF.

This clone was recorded many times. The chain links TRBV5-1 to TRBJ1-2; D is perhaps TRBD1 (5 bases). This CDR3 comprises 14 residues. The V gene lost 8 bases and the J gene lost 2 bases, with 16 bases spanning the gap. Germline values: CDR1 SGHRS, CDR2 YFSETQ. CDR3 nucleotide sequence: TGCGCCAGTCGGAAAACGACAGTGAACTATGGCTACACCTTC. It translates to CASRKTTVNYGYTF.

This clone was counted only a few times. CDR3 DNA: TGTGCCAGCAGTGACCCCGGACAGGGCACAGATACGCAGTATTTT. Translated, it gives CASSDPGQGTDTQYF. J is TRBJ2-3 and V is TRBV25-1, with 7 bases aligning to TRBD1. The V gene end was trimmed by 3 bases and the J gene end by 1 base; junction bases not matched to a gene: 4. Looked up from germline, CDR1 is MGHDK and CDR2 is SYGVNS. This CDR3 is 15 amino acids long.

The chain has TRBV5-6 and TRBJ1-5, with TRBD1 identical over 8 bases. The CDR3 totals 15 residues. J was trimmed by 3 bases and V by 3 bases; bases with no gene match: 5. Germline V gene sequence: CDR1 SGHDT, CDR2 YYEEEE. For the CDR3, the DNA is TGTGCCAGCAGCTACCAGGACAGGGTCAATCAGCCCCAGCATTTT. It yields the protein CASSYQDRVNQPQHF.

The genes are TRBV21-1 and TRBJ2-2; the table's D gene call, TRBD2, was not cross checked with the DNA. TRBV21-1 is reported as a pseudogene. The CDR3 consists of 16 residues. For the CDR3, the DNA is TGTGCCAGCAGCAAAACCAGCAGAGGGAGCGCCGGGGAGCTGTTTTTT. This sequence encodes CASSKTSRGSAGELFF.

The V and J genes are TRBV6-5 and TRBJ1-5, with TRBD1 as a possible D gene (5 bases). The germline V gene has CDR1 MNHEY and CDR2 SVGAGI. The CDR3 runs 16 residues. The V gene lost 4 bases and the J gene lost 0 bases, with 13 bases spanning the gap. The CDR3 DNA reads as TGTGCCAGCAGTTCGGGCCGGGGGTATAGCAATCAGCCCCAGCATTTT. Its translation: CASSSGRGYSNQPQHF.

This chain links TRBV6-1 with TRBJ1-5; D uncertain. This CDR3 is 16 amino acids long. Trimming cost V 3 bases and J 0 bases, with 12 bases left between them. In germline, CDR1 is MNHNS, CDR2 SASEGT. In DNA form, the CDR3 reads TGTGCCAGCAGTGAGGCGGGGATTTATAGCAATCAGCCCCAGCATTTT. It codes for CASSEAGIYSNQPQHF.

The rearrangement joins TRBV19 to TRBJ1-1; no reliable D call. CDR3 length equals 13 residues. Germline-derived CDR1 and CDR2 are LNHDA and SQIVND (reference sequence). V gave up 6 bases and J gave up 1 base, with 9 bases separating them. CDR3 coding DNA: TGTGCCAGTAGGGGTGGAGAGAACACTGAAGCTTTCTTT. Its translation is CASRGGENTEAFF.

This sequence joins TRBV27 and TRBJ2-3; D is perhaps TRBD1 (6 bases). Looked up from germline, CDR1 is MNHEY and CDR2 is SMNVEV (reference sequence). The CDR3 consists of 18 residues. Trimming pared 5 bases from V and 2 bases from J, leaving 23 bases between. The CDR3 region is CASSPSVGARGNTDTQYF. CDR3 DNA: TGTGCCAGCAGTCCCTCCGTGGGGGCCAGGGGTAACACAGATACGCAGTATTTT.

The J gene is TRBJ1-1, the V gene TRBV18, with 8 positions matching TRBD1. V was pared by 6 bases and J by 4 bases, with 7 bases of the junction left unmatched. Germline CDR1 KGHSH, CDR2 LQKENI. CDR3 size: 14 residues. CDR3 in amino acids: CASSPKQGGTEAFF. In DNA, the CDR3 is TGTGCCAGCTCGCCTAAACAGGGGGGCACTGAAGCTTTCTTT. The complete variable domain, with remaining parts taken from reference TRBV18 and TRBJ1-1, reads NAGVMQNPRHLVRRRGQEARLRCSPMKGHSHVYWYRQLPEEGLKFMVYLQKENIIDESGMPKERFSAEFPKEGPSILRIQQVVRGDSAAYFCASSPKQGGTEAFFGQGTRLTVV.

The V gene is TRBV5-6, the J gene TRBJ2-3, with a possible D match to TRBD2 (6 bases). V was shortened by 6 bases and J by 2 bases, with 13 bases between the two germline ends. The V gene's germline CDR1 is SGHDT and CDR2 YYEEEE. The CDR3 sequence is 14 residues long. The CDR3 bases are TGTGCCAGCACTTGGGGACTGGTCACAGATACGCAGTATTTT. Its protein is CASTWGLVTDTQYF. Looking up the rest from reference TRBV5-6 and TRBJ2-3 gives the full variable domain: DAGVTQSPTHLIKTRGQQVTLRCSPKSGHDTVSWYQQALGQGPQFIFQYYEEEERQRGNFPDRFSGHQFPNYSSELNVNALLLGDSALYLCASTWGLVTDTQYFGPGTRLTVL.

The V and J genes are TRBV5-1 and TRBJ1-4; D gene uncertain. This CDR3 has 15 amino acids. V was clipped by 6 bases and J by 1 base, with 13 bases between them. The germline V gene encodes CDR1 SGHRS and CDR2 YFSETQ. The CDR3 region has the DNA TGCGCCAGCACCATAGGCCCGGGAACTAATGAAAAACTGTTTTTT. Translated, it gives CASTIGPGTNEKLFF. The full variable domain, its missing parts supplied by reference TRBV5-1 and TRBJ1-4, is KAGVTQTPRYLIKTRGQQVTLSCSPISGHRSVSWYQQTPGQGLQFLFEYFSETQRNKGNFPGRFSGRQFSNSRSEMNVSTLELGDSALYLCASTIGPGTNEKLFFGSGTQLSVL.

This chain uses TRBV27 with TRBJ1-1; weak D call: TRBD1 (6 bases). CDR1 is MNHEY, CDR2 SMNVEV, per germline (reference sequence). Trimming removed 8 bases at V and 3 bases at J, with 16 bases between. This CDR3 is built from 14 residues. The DNA of the CDR3 is TGTGCCAGCCGAATAAACAGGGTCGACACTGAAGCTTTCTTT. Its protein product is CASRINRVDTEAFF.

This clone was recorded only once. The chain is built from TRBV6-4 and TRBJ1-2, with D possibly matching TRBD1 (6 bases). The V end was cut by 4 bases, the J end by 8 bases, with 14 bases between. Germline loops: CDR1 MRHNA, CDR2 SNTAGT. This CDR3 has 13 residues. The CDR3 region is CASSGRGRGGYTF. Written as DNA, the CDR3 is TGTGCCAGCAGTGGTAGGGGGAGAGGAGGCTACACCTTC.

The rearrangement uses TRBV6-1 and TRBJ1-5; 7 bases line up with TRBD1. V trimming: 8 bases; J trimming: 3 bases; junction bases outside the gene matches: 4. There are 13 residues in the CDR3. CDR1 MNHNS and CDR2 SASEGT come from the germline V gene. The DNA for the CDR3 is TGTGCCAGCTTGGACAGGCTCAATCAGCCCCAGCATTTT. Protein product: CASLDRLNQPQHF.

The CDR3 loop reads CASSRQGPRGGEQFF. The DNA of the CDR3 is TGTGCCAGCAGTCGACAGGGGCCCCGAGGCGGTGAGCAGTTCTTC. The chain combines TRBV27 with TRBJ2-1, with 8 positions matching TRBD1. Germline assignment: CDR1 MNHEY and CDR2 SMNVEV (reference sequence). The CDR3 is 15 residues long. The V gene end was trimmed by 5 bases and the J gene end by 9 bases; junction bases not matched to a gene: 12.